These 9 T cell receptor beta chains came from one sample sequenced in a study of T cell responses to AZD1222 COVID-19 vaccine. Here immunoSEQ multiplex PCR was the method, and the copy in TCRdb shows in-frame clones only, minus some. The sample lists over 110,000 clones; 90% were seen once. Sequenced material: peripheral blood, taken 28 days after the second AZD1222 dose. The origin of the receptors is an adult who received the AZD1222 COVID-19 vaccine.

The gene calls are TRBV27 and TRBJ2-7, with 13 bases fitting TRBD2. J was trimmed by 0 bases and V by 8 bases; bases with no gene match: 7. This CDR3 spans 16 amino acids. CDR1 and CDR2 (germline): MNHEY, SMNVEV (reference sequence). For the CDR3, the DNA is TGTGCCAGCCATACTAGCGGGAGGGGTGGCTCCTACGAGCAGTACTTC. Protein sequence: CASHTSGRGGSYEQYF.

The chain recombines TRBV28 with TRBJ1-4; 9 positions match TRBD1. The germline V gene has CDR1 MDHEN and CDR2 SYDVKM. The length of the CDR3 is 15 residues. Trimming cost V 4 bases and J 8 bases; bases outside gene matches: 8. CDR3 DNA: TGTGCCAGCAGTTGGCCGGGACAGGGCGGAGAAAAACTGTTTTTT. This sequence encodes CASSWPGQGGEKLFF.

In the case of this clone: Within the sample, other DNA sequences also encode this same CDR3. The chain links TRBV28 to TRBJ1-5, with D unclear. This CDR3 region has 12 residues. Germline CDR1 MDHEN, CDR2 SYDVKM. The ends were cut back, 8 bases at V and 0 bases at J, with 5 bases in the middle. The CDR3 sequence: CASRGSNQPQHF. DNA of the CDR3: TGTGCCAGCCGAGGTAGCAATCAGCCCCAGCATTTT.

This clone was seen just once. The gene calls are TRBV7-2 and TRBJ2-5, with a weak D call TRBD1 (5 bases). The V gene's germline CDR1 is SGHTA and CDR2 FQGNSA. The CDR3 loop spans 15 amino acids. V shed 1 base and J shed 7 bases, with 16 bases lying between them. The CDR3 nucleotides are TGTGCCAGCAGCTTAGTAGGGGTAGGGGTTAGGACCCAGTACTTC. Translating gives CASSLVGVGVRTQYF.

This chain uses TRBV2 with TRBJ1-2, with 8 bases lining up with TRBD1. Trimming took 2 bases from V and 8 from J; bases not matched to a gene: 10. Germline V gives CDR1 SNHLY, CDR2 FYNNEI. The CDR3 covers 15 residues. The CDR3 reads CASSEIPGGRSGYTF. The CDR3 region has the DNA TGTGCCAGCAGTGAAATTCCAGGGGGCCGAAGCGGCTACACCTTC.

This rearrangement joins TRBV5-6 to TRBJ2-5, with D perhaps TRBD1 (6 bases). This CDR3 has 14 residues. Trimming cost V 4 bases and J 2 bases, with 12 bases left between them. Per germline, CDR1 SGHDT and CDR2 YYEEEE. The CDR3 DNA reads as TGTGCCAGCAGCCCCGGGACACTACAAGAGACCCAGTACTTC. Translation gives CASSPGTLQETQYF. The full variable domain, rest sourced from reference TRBV5-6 and TRBJ2-5, is DAGVTQSPTHLIKTRGQQVTLRCSPKSGHDTVSWYQQALGQGPQFIFQYYEEEERQRGNFPDRFSGHQFPNYSSELNVNALLLGDSALYLCASSPGTLQETQYFGPGTRLLVL.

V is TRBV30 and J is TRBJ1-1; D ambiguous. The V and J ends lost 0 bases and 5 bases respectively, with 16 bases between them. This CDR3 has 15 residues. The germline V gene has CDR1 GTSNPN and CDR2 SVGIG (reference sequence). The CDR3 spells CAWSVGPLLSTEAFF. CDR3 coding DNA: TGTGCCTGGAGTGTCGGTCCGTTATTAAGTACTGAAGCTTTCTTT.

J is TRBJ2-3 and V is TRBV7-2; TRBD2 is a possible D gene (6 bases). V lost 1 base and J lost 6, with 11 bases in between. The CDR3 length is 14 residues. Germline CDR1 is SGHTA and CDR2 is FQGNSA. CDR3 sequence reads: CASSLGGGKDTQYF. Written as DNA, the CDR3 is TGTGCCAGCAGCTTAGGGGGCGGGAAGGATACGCAGTATTTT.

V is TRBV18 and J is TRBJ1-1; D might be TRBD1 (6 bases). The CDR3 totals 16 residues. Trimming cost V 3 bases and J 5 bases, with 19 bases left between them. Looked up from germline, CDR1 is KGHSH and CDR2 is LQKENI. Here the CDR3 DNA reads TGTGCCAGCTCACCCTATGAGCAGGGGCGACGGACTGAAGCTTTCTTT. Its protein product is CASSPYEQGRRTEAFF.